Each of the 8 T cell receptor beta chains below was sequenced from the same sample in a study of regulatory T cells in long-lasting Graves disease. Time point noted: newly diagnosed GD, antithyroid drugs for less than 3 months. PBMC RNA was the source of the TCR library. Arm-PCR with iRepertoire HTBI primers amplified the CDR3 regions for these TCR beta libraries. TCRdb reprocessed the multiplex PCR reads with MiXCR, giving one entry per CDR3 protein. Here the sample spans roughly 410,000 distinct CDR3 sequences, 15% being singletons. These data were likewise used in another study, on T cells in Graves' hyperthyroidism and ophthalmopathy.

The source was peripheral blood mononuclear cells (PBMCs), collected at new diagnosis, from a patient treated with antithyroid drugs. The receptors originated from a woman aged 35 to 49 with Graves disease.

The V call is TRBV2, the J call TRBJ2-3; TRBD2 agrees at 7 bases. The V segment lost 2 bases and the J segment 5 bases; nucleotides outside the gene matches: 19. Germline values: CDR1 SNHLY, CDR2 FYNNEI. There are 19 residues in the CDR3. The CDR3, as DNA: TGTGCCAGCAGTGAATGGCGGACTAGATACGCAGAATTGAAAGATACGCAGTATTTT. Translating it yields CASSEWRTRYAELKDTQYF. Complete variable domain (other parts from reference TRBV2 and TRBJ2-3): EPEVTQTPSHQVTQMGQEVILRCVPISNHLYFYWYRQILGQKVEFLVSFYNNEISEKSEIFDDQFSVERPDGSNFTLKIRSTKLEDSAMYFCASSEWRTRYAELKDTQYFGPGTRLTVL.

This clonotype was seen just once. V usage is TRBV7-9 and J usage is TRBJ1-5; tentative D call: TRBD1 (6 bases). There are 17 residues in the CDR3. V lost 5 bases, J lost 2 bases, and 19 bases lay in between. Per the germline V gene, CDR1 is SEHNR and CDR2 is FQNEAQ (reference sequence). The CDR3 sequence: CASSHPQGSYGNQPQHF. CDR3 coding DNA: TGTGCCAGCAGCCACCCACAGGGATCCTACGGCAATCAGCCCCAGCATTTT. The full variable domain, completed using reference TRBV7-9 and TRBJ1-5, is DTGVSQNPRHKITKRGQNVTFRCDPISEHNRLYWYRQTLGQGPEFLTYFQNEAQLEKSRLLSDRFSAERPKGSFSTLEIQRTEQGDSAMYLCASSHPQGSYGNQPQHFGDGTRLSIL.

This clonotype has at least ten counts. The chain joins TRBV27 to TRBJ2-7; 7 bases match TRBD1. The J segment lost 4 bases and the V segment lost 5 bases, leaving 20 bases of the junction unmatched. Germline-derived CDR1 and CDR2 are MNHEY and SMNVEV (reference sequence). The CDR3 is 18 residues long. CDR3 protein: CASSEYVTGTAPRYEQYF. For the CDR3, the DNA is TGTGCCAGCAGTGAGTATGTTACCGGGACAGCACCGAGGTACGAGCAGTACTTC.

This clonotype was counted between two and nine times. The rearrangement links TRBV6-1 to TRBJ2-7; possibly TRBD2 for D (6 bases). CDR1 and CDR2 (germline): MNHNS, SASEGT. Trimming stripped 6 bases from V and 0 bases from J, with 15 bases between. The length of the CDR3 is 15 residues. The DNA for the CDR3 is TGTGCCAGCAGCTCGTATGCCGGGAGCTCCTACGAGCAGTACTTC. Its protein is CASSSYAGSSYEQYF.

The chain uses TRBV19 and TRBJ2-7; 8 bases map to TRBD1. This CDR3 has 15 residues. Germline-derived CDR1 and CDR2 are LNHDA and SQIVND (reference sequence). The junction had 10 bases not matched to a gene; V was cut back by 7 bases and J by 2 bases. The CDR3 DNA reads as TGTGCCAGTAAGACGACAGGACAGGGAGCCTACGAGCAGTACTTC. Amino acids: CASKTTGQGAYEQYF.

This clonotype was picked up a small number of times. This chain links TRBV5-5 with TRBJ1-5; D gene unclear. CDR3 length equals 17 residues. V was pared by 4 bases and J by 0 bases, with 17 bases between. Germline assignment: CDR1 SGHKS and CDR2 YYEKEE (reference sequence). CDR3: CASSEGPEFYSNQPQHF. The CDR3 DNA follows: TGTGCCAGCAGCGAAGGGCCCGAATTTTATAGCAATCAGCCCCAGCATTTT.

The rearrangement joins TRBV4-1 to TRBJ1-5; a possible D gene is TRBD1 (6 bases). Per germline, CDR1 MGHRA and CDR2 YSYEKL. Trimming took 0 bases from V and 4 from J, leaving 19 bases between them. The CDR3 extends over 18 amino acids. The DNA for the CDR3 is TGCGCCAGCAGCCAAGAGGGAAGGGGGAAGGGACGAAATCAGCCCCAGCATTTT. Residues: CASSQEGRGKGRNQPQHF.

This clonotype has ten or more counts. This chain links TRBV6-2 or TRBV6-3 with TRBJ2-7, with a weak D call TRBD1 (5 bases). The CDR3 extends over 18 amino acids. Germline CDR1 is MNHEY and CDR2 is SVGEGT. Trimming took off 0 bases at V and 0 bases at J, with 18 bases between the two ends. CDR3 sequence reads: CASSYSIWGASSSYEQYF. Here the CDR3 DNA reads TGTGCCAGCAGTTACTCGATATGGGGCGCGTCCAGCTCCTACGAGCAGTACTTC.